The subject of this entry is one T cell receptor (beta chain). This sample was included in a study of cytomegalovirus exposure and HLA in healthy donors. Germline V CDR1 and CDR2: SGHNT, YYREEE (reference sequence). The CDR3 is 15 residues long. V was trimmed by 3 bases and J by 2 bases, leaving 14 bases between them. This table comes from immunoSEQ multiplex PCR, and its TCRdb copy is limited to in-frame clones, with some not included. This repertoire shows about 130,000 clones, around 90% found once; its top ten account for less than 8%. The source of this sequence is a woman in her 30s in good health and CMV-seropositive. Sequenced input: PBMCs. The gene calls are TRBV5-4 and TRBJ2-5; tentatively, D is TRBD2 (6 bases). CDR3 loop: CASSWRDGGQETQYF. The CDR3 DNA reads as TGTGCCAGCAGCTGGAGGGACGGCGGACAAGAGACCCAGTACTTC.